This T cell receptor beta chain was sequenced during a study of neurological immune-mediated disorders. This clonotype was counted many times. Its matching antigen is unknown. Study-wide results and caveats: No CDR3 amino acid sequences were shared by expanded clones across subjects, suggesting private repertoires in all groups.

Every sequencing run produced over 160 million TCR-beta sequences that came from 15-18 subjects. TCRdb independently ran MiXCR on the 5' RACE reads; one entry per CDR3 protein. The sample carries some 80,000 distinct CDR3 sequences, approximately 4.6% recorded once. Germline V gene data show CDR1 as MNHEY and CDR2 as SMNVEV (reference sequence). The CDR3 consists of 16 residues. V lost 0 bases to trimming and J lost 4 bases, with 12 bases between them. Noted time point: longitudinal time-point 3. The unsorted libraries had their origin in 2 million PBMCs stored at -80 C. This TCR derives from an older woman with multiple sclerosis. The material sequenced was PBMCs. The chain couples TRBV27 to TRBJ2-2; D is unresolved. CDR3 region: CASSLSTLARTGELFF. The DNA of the CDR3 is TGTGCCAGCAGTTTATCGACCCTCGCTCGCACCGGGGAGCTGTTTTTT.